What follows are 32 T cell receptor beta chains derived from one specimen sequenced in a study of response to subunit inactivated influenza vaccine. A single record per CDR3 protein comes from TCRdb applying MiXCR to the RT-PCR reads. The data contain more than 450,000 distinct CDR3 sequences, about 10% of them singletons. This same sample was also taken into another study, of T cells expressing NK-cell markers. That study adds: For TCR beta, cDNA was produced by 5'RACE template switching with UMIs.

This sample comprised PBMCs from blood, obtained on the day of vaccination. Receptors originate from a man over 45 who received an inactivated influenza vaccine.

This clonotype was observed a handful of times. The rearrangement links TRBV24-1 to TRBJ2-3; 10 bases match TRBD2. The CDR3 loop spans 16 amino acids. CDR1 is KGHDR and CDR2 is SFDVKD in the germline V gene. V was pared by 3 bases and J by 1 base, with 3 bases of the junction left unmatched. CDR3 residues: CATSDTSGDGTDTQYF. The DNA for the CDR3 is TGTGCCACCAGTGATACTAGCGGGGATGGCACAGATACGCAGTATTTT.

This clonotype appeared many times. The rearrangement links TRBV20-1 to TRBJ2-5; D is perhaps TRBD1 (6 bases). Germline CDR1 reads DFQATT; CDR2 reads SNEGSKA (reference sequence). V was shortened by 6 bases and J by 4 bases, with 12 bases between the two germline ends. The CDR3 runs 12 residues. The CDR3 is CSATGHGETQYF. The CDR3 DNA follows: TGCAGTGCCACAGGGCATGGAGAGACCCAGTACTTC.

This clonotype appeared a few times. The chain carries TRBV20-1 and TRBJ2-7, with D maybe TRBD1 (5 bases). Per the germline V gene, CDR1 is DFQATT and CDR2 is SNEGSKA (reference sequence). The CDR3 length is 11 residues. The CDR3 DNA sequence: TGCAGCAGTGACAGAGCCTACGAGCAGTACTTC. It is translated as CSSDRAYEQYF.

The rearrangement uses TRBV5-6 and TRBJ2-3, with D unclear. Between the trimmed V and J ends, which lost 4 bases and 0 bases, there was a span of 15 bases. The V gene's germline CDR1 is SGHDT and CDR2 YYEEEE. CDR3 length: 16 amino acids. CDR3 loop: CASSQRTDHSTDTQYF. CDR3 in DNA: TGTGCCAGCAGCCAACGGACGGACCATAGCACAGATACGCAGTATTTT.

This sequence joins TRBV7-3 and TRBJ2-1; 11 bases are a match to TRBD1. The CDR3 has 14 amino acids. From germline, CDR1 is SGHTA and CDR2 FQGTGA. V lost 6 bases, J lost 9 bases, and 7 bases stayed unmatched. CDR3 region: CASSGQGAGGEQFF. The CDR3 DNA sequence: TGTGCCAGCAGTGGACAGGGGGCCGGGGGTGAGCAGTTCTTC.

This clonotype was detected a few times. The J gene is TRBJ2-7, the V gene TRBV7-2; D is ambiguous. Trimming took off 1 base at V and 2 bases at J, with 12 bases between the two ends. The germline gives CDR1 SGHTA, CDR2 FQGNSA. The CDR3 totals 15 residues. The CDR3 coding sequence is TGTGCCAGCAGCTTAGGCCCAGGTCCCGCCTACGAGCAGTACTTC. It translates to CASSLGPGPAYEQYF. Filled out from reference TRBV7-2 and TRBJ2-7, the complete variable domain reads GAGVSQSPSNKVTEKGKDVELRCDPISGHTALYWYRQSLGQGLEFLIYFQGNSAPDKSGLPSDRFSAERTGGSVSTLTIQRTQQEDSAVYLCASSLGPGPAYEQYFGPGTRLTVT.

This clonotype came up a few times. The chain recombines TRBV3-1 with TRBJ1-2; D gene uncertain. Deletions cut 1 base from V and 8 bases from J, with 17 bases between. The CDR3 sequence is 15 residues long. Germline V gene sequence: CDR1 LGHDT, CDR2 YNNKEL (reference sequence). DNA for the CDR3: TGTGCCAGCAGCCAAGGAGGGATCCCCACTAGGGGCTACACCTTC. It translates to CASSQGGIPTRGYTF.

The chain employs TRBV5-1 and TRBJ1-4; TRBD1 aligns across 8 bases. The junction had 9 bases not matched to a gene; V was cut back by 4 bases and J by 7 bases. The CDR3 has 15 amino acids. The germline V gene has CDR1 SGHRS and CDR2 YFSETQ. The DNA for the CDR3 is TGCGCCAGCAGCCCCGGAGGACAGGGTAGTGAAAAACTGTTTTTT. Encoded protein: CASSPGGQGSEKLFF.

The table lists this clonotype with a few counts. The chain couples TRBV29-1 to TRBJ1-1; D is perhaps TRBD1 (6 bases). This CDR3 spans 12 amino acids. Trimming stripped 6 bases from V and 4 bases from J, with 12 bases between. Germline CDR1 is SQVTM and CDR2 is ANQGSEA. CDR3 sequence: CSVGTTGTEAFF. In DNA, the CDR3 is TGCAGCGTGGGGACAACGGGCACTGAAGCTTTCTTT.

The chain is built from TRBV6-2 or TRBV6-3 and TRBJ1-5; TRBD1 aligns across 9 bases. The CDR3 has 21 amino acids. V lost 2 bases and J lost 0; bases outside the gene matches: 17. Looked up from germline, CDR1 is MNHEY and CDR2 is SVGEGT. CDR3 region: CASSYPGGPDRGGYSNQPQHF. In nucleotides, the CDR3 is TGTGCCAGCAGTTACCCCGGGGGCCCGGACAGGGGCGGATATAGCAATCAGCCCCAGCATTTT.

The chain joins TRBV7-6 to TRBJ2-7, with 9 bases fitting TRBD1. Germline CDR1 is SGHVS and CDR2 is FNYEAQ. Germline trimming cut 1 base from V and 7 bases from J; bases unmatched to any gene: 14. The CDR3 runs 17 residues. In nucleotides, the CDR3 is TGTGCCAGCAGCTTAGAACCCCCGACAGGGGGGCAAGGGGAGCAGTACTTC. Translated, it gives CASSLEPPTGGQGEQYF.

This clonotype has a handful of counts. The chain joins TRBV5-1 to TRBJ2-3, with TRBD2 identical over 10 bases. V dropped 2 bases and J dropped 0; count of bases not matched to a gene: 15. Looked up from germline, CDR1 is SGHRS and CDR2 is YFSETQ. This CDR3 has 20 residues. This CDR3 reads CASSFGNSGTSARSTDTQYF. For the CDR3, the DNA is TGCGCCAGCAGCTTTGGCAATTCTGGGACTAGCGCAAGGAGCACAGATACGCAGTATTTT.

The sample holds a few counts of this clonotype. V gene TRBV18 combines with J gene TRBJ1-2; D is undetermined. Trimming pared 2 bases from V and 2 bases from J, leaving 15 bases between. The CDR3 length is 16 residues. The germline V gene encodes CDR1 KGHSH and CDR2 LQKENI. The CDR3 bases are TGTGCCAGCTCACCAGAGTTCTCAGGTGCGAACTATGGCTACACCTTC. It translates to CASSPEFSGANYGYTF.

The chain employs TRBV6-1 and TRBJ1-1; 9 nucleotides match TRBD1. This CDR3 is 15 amino acids long. V lost 6 bases and J lost 1; bases outside the gene matches: 6. Germline values: CDR1 MNHNS, CDR2 SASEGT. CDR3 nucleotides: TGTGCCAGCAGAACAAACAGGGGGCAGAACACTGAAGCTTTCTTT. Residues: CASRTNRGQNTEAFF.

The V call is TRBV7-2, the J call TRBJ2-2, with TRBD2 matching 11 bases. Germline CDR1 reads SGHTA; CDR2 reads FQGNSA. Trimming removed 5 bases from V and 5 bases from J; junction bases left unmatched: 4. This CDR3 is built from 15 residues. The CDR3 region is CASSTSGRGTGELFF. The CDR3 nucleotides are TGTGCCAGCAGCACTAGCGGGAGAGGGACCGGGGAGCTGTTTTTT.

In this sample, this clonotype turned up many times. V gene TRBV5-5 combines with J gene TRBJ2-2, with TRBD2 matching 11 bases. V shed 2 bases and J 1 base; nucleotides not matched to a gene: 4. The CDR3 is 17 residues long. CDR1 and CDR2 from the germline V gene are SGHKS and YYEKEE (reference sequence). CDR3 in DNA: TGTGCCAGCAGCTTTTATCTAGCGGGAGGGAACACCGGGGAGCTGTTTTTT. This sequence encodes CASSFYLAGGNTGELFF.

This clonotype was found a few times. The gene calls are TRBV20-1 and TRBJ1-6; weak D call: TRBD1 (5 bases). CDR1 is DFQATT, CDR2 SNEGSKA, per germline (reference sequence). The ends were cut back, 0 bases at V and 5 bases at J, with 11 bases in the middle. This CDR3 comprises 15 residues. CDR3 region: CSAREGASHNSPLHF. The CDR3 DNA follows: TGCAGTGCTAGAGAAGGGGCCAGTCATAATTCACCCCTCCACTTT.

The table lists this clonotype with a few counts. The chain uses TRBV7-2 and TRBJ2-1, with D hard to call. Trimming removed 0 bases from V and 8 bases from J, with 11 bases in between. The CDR3 has 14 residues. The germline V gene has CDR1 SGHTA and CDR2 FQGNSA. As DNA, the CDR3 is TGTGCCAGCAGCTTAGCGAGACACGGCGATGAGCAGTTCTTC. It codes for CASSLARHGDEQFF. Based on the CDR3 plus reference TRBV7-2 and TRBJ2-1, the full variable domain is GAGVSQSPSNKVTEKGKDVELRCDPISGHTALYWYRQSLGQGLEFLIYFQGNSAPDKSGLPSDRFSAERTGGSVSTLTIQRTQQEDSAVYLCASSLARHGDEQFFGPGTRLTVL.

The genes are TRBV7-2 and TRBJ1-6; possibly TRBD1 for D (5 bases). V gave up 5 bases and J gave up 7 bases, with 18 bases separating them. The CDR3 is made up of 16 amino acids. Germline CDR1 reads SGHTA; CDR2 reads FQGNSA. The CDR3 DNA sequence: TGTGCCAGCAGCGCACGCACCTGGGGGAGGAATTCACCCCTCCACTTT. Translating gives CASSARTWGRNSPLHF.

The V gene is TRBV9, the J gene TRBJ2-5, with TRBD1 as a possible D gene (5 bases). Trimming removed 3 bases from V and 1 base from J, with 16 bases in between. The length of the CDR3 is 16 residues. Germline-derived CDR1 and CDR2 are SGDLS and YYNGEE. The CDR3 DNA sequence: TGTGCCAGCAGCGGTTTATCTACAGGCGCCCAAGAGACCCAGTACTTC. As protein: CASSGLSTGAQETQYF.

The gene calls are TRBV7-2 and TRBJ1-6, with TRBD1 matching over 8 bases. This CDR3 is 15 amino acids long. The V gene end was trimmed by 5 bases and the J gene end by 9 bases; junction bases not matched to a gene: 9. Germline V gene lookup returns CDR1 SGHTA and CDR2 FQGNSA. Written as DNA, the CDR3 is TGTGCCAGCAGCCTGGACAGGGTGGGGGGTTCACCCCTCCACTTT. Its translation: CASSLDRVGGSPLHF.

The sample holds many counts of this clonotype. This sequence joins TRBV7-8 and TRBJ1-1, with a possible D match to TRBD1 (5 bases). The CDR3 runs 15 residues. CDR1 SGHVS and CDR2 FQNEAQ come from the germline V gene. The V end lost 1 base, the J end lost 1 base, and 10 bases lay between the germline ends. The CDR3 DNA follows: TGTGCCAGCAGCTTAGTAACAGGAGGGAACACTGAAGCTTTCTTT. Translating gives CASSLVTGGNTEAFF.

The rearrangement links TRBV20-1 to TRBJ2-7, with no clear D. The germline V gene has CDR1 DFQATT and CDR2 SNEGSKA (reference sequence). V lost 7 bases and J 0 bases, leaving 13 bases between the germline ends. CDR3 size: 13 residues. The CDR3 DNA follows: TGCAGTGGGACCCTAGATCCCTCCTACGAGCAGTACTTC. Protein sequence: CSGTLDPSYEQYF.

This clonotype was observed at least ten times. The chain carries TRBV7-8 and TRBJ2-5; either TRBD1 or TRBD2 may supply D (6 bases each). V was pared by 5 bases and J by 2 bases, with 21 bases between. CDR3 length equals 17 residues. Germline-derived CDR1 and CDR2 are SGHVS and FQNEAQ. CDR3 protein: CASSLERGWGAQETQYF. CDR3 nucleotides: TGTGCCAGCAGCCTAGAACGGGGTTGGGGGGCTCAAGAGACCCAGTACTTC.

This CDR3 is CASTLLTSTTGELFF. The DNA for the CDR3 is TGTGCCAGCACCTTATTGACTAGCACCACCGGGGAGCTGTTTTTT. The rearrangement links TRBV3-1 to TRBJ2-2; 7 positions match TRBD2. Germline V gene sequence: CDR1 LGHDT, CDR2 YNNKEL (reference sequence). The CDR3 consists of 15 residues. Trimming at V came to 7 bases and at J to 4 bases, leaving 9 bases not matched to a gene.

V gene TRBV12-3 or TRBV12-4 combines with J gene TRBJ2-3; tentatively, D is TRBD1 (6 bases). The CDR3 is made up of 16 amino acids. The V and J ends lost 2 bases and 1 base respectively, with 13 bases between them. CDR3 DNA sequence: TGTGCCAGCAGTTTATGGGGGCGTGGGGGCACAGATACGCAGTATTTT. Translating gives CASSLWGRGGTDTQYF.

In this sample, this clonotype turned up a few times. The chain has TRBV6-2 or TRBV6-3 and TRBJ2-3; 8 nucleotides match TRBD1. Germline CDR1 and CDR2: MNHEY and SVGEGT. The junction had 4 bases not matched to a gene; V was cut back by 5 bases and J by 6 bases. The CDR3 is 13 amino acids. The chain's CDR3 is CASSVDRADTQYF. Here the CDR3 DNA reads TGTGCCAGCAGTGTGGACAGGGCTGATACGCAGTATTTT.

Many counts were recorded for this clonotype. V usage is TRBV11-2 and J usage is TRBJ2-5; 7 positions match TRBD1. The V segment lost 2 bases and the J segment 5 bases; nucleotides outside the gene matches: 5. This CDR3 is built from 14 residues. Germline CDR1 is SGHAT and CDR2 is FQNNGV. CDR3 region: CASSLNRGPETQYF. The CDR3 coding sequence is TGTGCCAGCAGCTTAAACAGGGGTCCCGAGACCCAGTACTTC.

There are a few counts of this clonotype. J is TRBJ2-3 and V is TRBV4-1; D is uncertain. In germline, CDR1 is MGHRA, CDR2 YSYEKL. V was cut by 3 bases and J by 5 bases, with 21 bases left in between. This CDR3 is built from 17 residues. For the CDR3, the DNA is TGCGCCAGCAGCCAGGTCCTCTACGTCCCGAGACGAGATACGCAGTATTTT. This codes for CASSQVLYVPRRDTQYF.

This sequence joins TRBV12-3 or TRBV12-4 and TRBJ2-1, with TRBD2 as a possible D gene (5 bases). The length of the CDR3 is 12 residues. The germline V and J ends were trimmed by 7 bases and 8 bases, with 12 bases remaining between them. CDR3 DNA: TGTGCCAGCACTTGGGAGTATCATGAGCAGTTCTTC. This gives the protein CASTWEYHEQFF.

The chain recombines TRBV7-9 with TRBJ2-2; no reliable D call. The V and J ends lost 2 bases and 1 base respectively, with 5 bases between them. This CDR3 comprises 14 residues. Looked up from germline, CDR1 is SEHNR and CDR2 is FQNEAQ (reference sequence). CDR3 nucleotides: TGTGCCAGCAGCTTATTTAAGAACACCGGGGAGCTGTTTTTT. Protein sequence: CASSLFKNTGELFF.

This chain links TRBV12-3 or TRBV12-4 with TRBJ2-1; no definite D call. V dropped 6 bases and J dropped 1 base, with 16 bases sitting between them. This CDR3 is built from 16 residues. The CDR3 sequence: CASSPFGRVSYNEQFF. DNA of the CDR3: TGTGCCAGCAGCCCCTTTGGACGCGTGTCCTACAATGAGCAGTTCTTC.